The 28 T cell receptor beta chains reported below all come from one sample, sequenced in a study of T cells after posttransplantation cyclophosphamide. The protocol was immunoSEQ multiplex PCR, while the TCRdb copy is restricted to in-frame clones and leaves out a portion. The table records over 20,000 clones, 65% to 90% of them present only once. Control samples came 1 year after myeloablative marrow transplants with methotrexate plus calcineurin inhibitor. Here the sequenced sample was PBMCs, taken 350 to 400 days after allogeneic stem cell transplant with calcineurin inhibitor and methotrexate. All receptors come from a female patient younger than 45 who received an allogeneic stem cell transplant from an unrelated donor, was CMV-positive, and had acute and chronic GVHD. Some T cells may be supplied by the graft donor.

The chain employs TRBV27 and TRBJ2-1; 7 nucleotides align to TRBD1. The CDR3 has 15 residues. In germline, CDR1 is MNHEY, CDR2 SMNVEV (reference sequence). Trimming at V came to 2 bases and at J to 2 bases, leaving 3 bases not matched to a gene. CDR3 region: CASSLRGPAYNEQFF. CDR3 nucleotide sequence: TGTGCCAGCAGTTTAAGGGGGCCCGCCTACAATGAGCAGTTCTTC.

The rearrangement joins TRBV6-1 to TRBJ1-6, with 8 bases lining up with TRBD1. With V trimmed by 9 bases and J by 8 bases, 9 bases remained unmatched. CDR3 length equals 14 residues. The germline gives CDR1 MNHNS, CDR2 SASEGT. This CDR3 reads CASGFRGRDSPLHF. The CDR3 DNA is TGTGCCAGTGGATTCAGGGGGCGAGATTCACCCCTCCACTTT.

The chain recombines TRBV19 with TRBJ1-1; D unclear. This CDR3 contains 14 residues. Trimming left V 5 bases short and J 3 bases short, with 13 bases between. Germline loops: CDR1 LNHDA, CDR2 SQIVND (reference sequence). The chain's CDR3 is CASSRLDRDTEAFF. The CDR3 nucleotides are TGTGCCAGTAGTCGCCTCGACCGGGACACTGAAGCTTTCTTT.

The chain recombines TRBV19 with TRBJ1-2; D ambiguous. The CDR3 is 17 residues long. V was cut by 0 bases and J by 0 bases, with 14 bases left in between. CDR1 and CDR2 (germline): LNHDA, SQIVND (reference sequence). CDR3: CASSIDSLVSTNYGYTF. The CDR3 DNA reads TGTGCCAGTAGTATAGATTCCTTAGTGTCTACTAACTATGGCTACACCTTC.

The chain uses TRBV27 and TRBJ2-2; 7 bases agree with TRBD1. The V and J ends lost 5 bases and 6 bases, in that order; junction bases with no gene match: 6. CDR3 length equals 14 residues. Germline CDR1 and CDR2: MNHEY and SMNVEV (reference sequence). The CDR3 DNA sequence: TGTGCCAGCAGTCCCGACCAGGGGGCCGGGGAGCTGTTTTTT. Protein: CASSPDQGAGELFF.

V gene TRBV6-1 combines with J gene TRBJ1-2, with D uncertain. CDR1 is MNHNS and CDR2 is SASEGT in the germline V gene. The CDR3 runs 12 residues. V dropped 5 bases and J dropped 7 bases, with 11 bases sitting between them. CDR3 DNA: TGTGCCAGCAGTTATCCCACTGGTGGCTACACCTTC. The encoded protein is CASSYPTGGYTF.

In nucleotides, the CDR3 is TGTGCCAGCAGTCCTGCTAGTGCCGGGGAGCTGTTTTTT. Amino acid sequence: CASSPASAGELFF. V usage is TRBV6-6 and J usage is TRBJ2-2; D uncertain. CDR1 is MNHNY, CDR2 SVGAGI, per germline (reference sequence). The CDR3 is made up of 13 amino acids. Trimming took 5 bases from V and 6 from J, leaving 10 bases between them.

V gene TRBV5-1 combines with J gene TRBJ2-1; D is possibly TRBD1 (5 bases). The germline V and J ends were trimmed by 2 bases and 4 bases, with 16 bases remaining between them. CDR1 is SGHRS, CDR2 YFSETQ, per germline. The CDR3 sequence is 16 residues long. The CDR3 nucleotides read TGCGCCAGCAGCTTTCTAGTCAGGGCGGAGTACAATGAGCAGTTCTTC. It translates to CASSFLVRAEYNEQFF.

V is TRBV13 and J is TRBJ2-1, with 9 bases identical to TRBD2. Per the germline V gene, CDR1 is PRHDT and CDR2 is FYEKMQ (reference sequence). V shed 5 bases and J 2 bases; nucleotides not matched to a gene: 7. The CDR3 is made up of 16 amino acids. This chain's CDR3 is CASSPMTSGTYNEQFF. DNA of the CDR3: TGTGCCAGCAGCCCGATGACTAGCGGCACCTACAATGAGCAGTTCTTC.

This sequence joins TRBV29-1 and TRBJ1-1; D is unclear. This CDR3 spans 14 amino acids. Trimming pared 1 base from V and 4 bases from J, leaving 13 bases between. CDR1 is SQVTM and CDR2 is ANQGSEA in the germline V gene. CDR3 nucleotide sequence: TGCAGCGTTGAAGTGGGCCCCGGAGGCACTGAAGCTTTCTTT. Translating gives CSVEVGPGGTEAFF.

The chain links TRBV7-3 to TRBJ2-5; the D gene is possibly TRBD1 (5 bases). Germline V gene data show CDR1 as SGHTA and CDR2 as FQGTGA. Trimming took off 5 bases at V and 5 bases at J, with 12 bases between the two ends. The CDR3 has 13 amino acids. The CDR3 loop is CASSRGLRETQYF. The CDR3 DNA reads as TGTGCCAGCAGCAGGGGATTGCGGGAGACCCAGTACTTC.

The chain carries TRBV5-5 and TRBJ2-7, with unresolved D. The CDR3 is 14 amino acids. V lost 4 bases and J 2 bases, leaving 13 bases between the germline ends. CDR1 and CDR2 from the germline V gene are SGHKS and YYEKEE (reference sequence). The CDR3 loop is CASSTLLRAYEQYF. As DNA, the CDR3 is TGTGCCAGCAGCACCCTTCTTCGGGCCTACGAGCAGTACTTC.

V and J are TRBV4-1 and TRBJ1-2; 7 bases map to TRBD1. J was trimmed by 4 bases and V by 4 bases; bases with no gene match: 15. This CDR3 region has 17 residues. From germline, CDR1 is MGHRA and CDR2 YSYEKL. Here the CDR3 reads CASSPQSTGSYGYGYTF. Here the CDR3 DNA reads TGCGCCAGCAGCCCACAATCGACAGGGAGTTATGGCTATGGCTACACCTTC.

This clone was recorded once. The chain employs TRBV9 and TRBJ2-1; D gene unclear. V was trimmed by 0 bases and J by 5 bases, leaving 15 bases between them. This CDR3 is 16 amino acids long. Per germline, CDR1 SGDLS and CDR2 YYNGEE. Written as DNA, the CDR3 is TGTGCCAGCAGCGTAGATGGCCGACTCCGCAACAATGAGCAGTTCTTC. Encoded protein: CASSVDGRLRNNEQFF. Using reference TRBV9 and TRBJ2-1 for the parts outside the CDR3, the full variable domain is DSGVTQTPKHLITATGQRVTLRCSPRSGDLSVYWYQQSLDQGLQFLIQYYNGEERAKGNILERFSAQQFPDLHSELNLSSLELGDSALYFCASSVDGRLRNNEQFFGPGTRLTVL.

In the case of this clone: One end of the junction does not line up with germline, which may come from a read error. The chain joins TRBV5-1 to TRBJ2-3, with D perhaps TRBD2 (5 bases). Looked up from germline, CDR1 is SGHRS and CDR2 is YFSETQ. The CDR3 spans 16 residues. The CDR3 bases are TGCGCCAGCAGCTTGGAGGGAGCGGCTAGCACAGATGCGCAGTATTTT. This encodes CASSLEGAASTDAQYF. Looking up the rest from reference TRBV5-1 and TRBJ2-3 gives the full variable domain: KAGVTQTPRYLIKTRGQQVTLSCSPISGHRSVSWYQQTPGQGLQFLFEYFSETQRNKGNFPGRFSGRQFSNSRSEMNVSTLELGDSALYLCASSLEGAASTDAQYFGPGTRLTVL.

The chain has TRBV5-1 and TRBJ2-2, with 8 nucleotides matching TRBD1. The germline gives CDR1 SGHRS, CDR2 YFSETQ. Trimming took 0 bases from V and 6 from J; bases not matched to a gene: 4. The CDR3 contains 15 residues. CDR3 protein: CASSLGDRSAGELFF. Written as DNA, the CDR3 is TGCGCCAGCAGCTTGGGGGACAGGAGCGCCGGGGAGCTGTTTTTT.

This sequence joins TRBV7-9 and TRBJ2-7; D not resolved. Germline lookup yields CDR1 SEHNR and CDR2 FQNEAQ (reference sequence). The CDR3 covers 13 residues. V lost 5 bases and J lost 4, with 12 bases in between. CDR3 sequence: CASSLPYEYEQYF. In DNA form, the CDR3 reads TGTGCCAGCAGCCTCCCCTACGAATACGAGCAGTACTTC.

This clone was seen once. CDR3 region: CASSLVGQGGNSPLHF. The CDR3 DNA reads TGCGCCAGCAGCTTGGTGGGACAGGGGGGCAATTCACCCCTCCACTTT. The chain has TRBV5-1 and TRBJ1-6, with 11 bases fitting TRBD1. V shed 0 bases and J 7 bases; nucleotides not matched to a gene: 3. Germline V gives CDR1 SGHRS, CDR2 YFSETQ. CDR3 size: 16 residues.

The rearrangement uses TRBV5-4 and TRBJ2-7; maybe TRBD2 (5 bases). Deletions cut 1 base from V and 4 bases from J, with 15 bases between. The length of the CDR3 is 15 residues. Germline V lookup: CDR1 SGHNT, CDR2 YYREEE (reference sequence). In DNA form, the CDR3 reads TGTGCCAGCAGCTTGTCGTCCTTAGGGAGATACGAGCAGTACTTC. Translated: CASSLSSLGRYEQYF.

The CDR3 spells CASSIQGTSGNTIYF. CDR3 coding DNA: TGTGCCAGTAGTATTCAGGGGACCTCTGGAAACACCATATATTTT. The chain combines TRBV19 with TRBJ1-3; tentative D call: TRBD1 (6 bases). Deletions cut 3 bases from V and 0 bases from J, with 9 bases between. Germline V gene data show CDR1 as LNHDA and CDR2 as SQIVND (reference sequence). This CDR3 region has 15 residues.

The CDR3 here is CASSFQFQTEQYF. CDR3 DNA sequence: TGTGCCAGCAGCTTCCAATTTCAGACAGAGCAGTACTTC. The chain is built from TRBV7-2 and TRBJ2-7, with D uncertain. V was cut by 3 bases and J by 7 bases, with 13 bases left in between. The CDR3 runs 13 residues. Per germline, CDR1 SGHTA and CDR2 FQGNSA. Looking up the rest from reference TRBV7-2 and TRBJ2-7 gives the full variable domain: GAGVSQSPSNKVTEKGKDVELRCDPISGHTALYWYRQSLGQGLEFLIYFQGNSAPDKSGLPSDRFSAERTGGSVSTLTIQRTQQEDSAVYLCASSFQFQTEQYFGPGTRLTVT.

The rearrangement links TRBV10-2 to TRBJ2-5; possibly TRBD2 for D (6 bases). Germline assignment: CDR1 WSHSY and CDR2 SAAADI. The CDR3 sequence is 14 residues long. The ends were cut back, 10 bases at V and 1 base at J, with 16 bases in the middle. The CDR3 DNA sequence: TGCGCCACCTCCCTTCGGAGGGGCCAAGAGACCCAGTACTTC. Protein: CATSLRRGQETQYF.

This rearrangement joins TRBV29-1 to TRBJ2-7; 11 bases match TRBD2. Germline CDR1 reads SQVTM; CDR2 reads ANQGSEA. Germline trimming cut 6 bases from V and 2 bases from J; bases unmatched to any gene: 3. The CDR3 covers 13 residues. The CDR3 region has the DNA TGCAGCGTCACTAGCGGGAGAACCTACGAGCAGTACTTC. This translates into CSVTSGRTYEQYF.

V gene TRBV2 combines with J gene TRBJ2-7; 9 bases map to TRBD1. V shed 7 bases, J shed 2 bases, and the junction held 6 bases outside the gene matches. Per the germline V gene, CDR1 is SNHLY and CDR2 is FYNNEI. The CDR3 consists of 14 residues. In nucleotides, the CDR3 is TGTGCCAGCAATCCCCGGACAGGGGCCTACGAGCAGTACTTC. Its translation is CASNPRTGAYEQYF.

This chain joins TRBV28 and TRBJ1-5, with unresolved D. CDR3 size: 14 residues. V lost 11 bases and J lost 5, with 19 bases in between. CDR1 is MDHEN, CDR2 SYDVKM, per germline. CDR3 protein: CAGSTTSRYQPQHF. The CDR3 coding sequence is TGTGCCGGTTCGACAACCTCACGGTATCAGCCCCAGCATTTT.

The V and J genes are TRBV6-1 and TRBJ1-5; a possible D gene is TRBD1 (6 bases). CDR1 is MNHNS and CDR2 is SASEGT in the germline V gene. V was pared by 6 bases and J by 2 bases, with 11 bases between. The CDR3 consists of 14 residues. The chain's CDR3 is CASRQGTGNQPQHF. Written as DNA, the CDR3 is TGTGCCAGCAGACAGGGAACTGGCAATCAGCCCCAGCATTTT.

The chain recombines TRBV12-2 with TRBJ1-3; no check of the table's D call, TRBD1, against the DNA was made. TRBV12-2 corresponds to a pseudogene. The CDR3 is 14 residues long. CDR3 DNA sequence: TGTGCAAGTCGCTTCGACAGGTTGAAAAACACCATATATTTT. It encodes CASRFDRLKNTIYF.

The chain recombines TRBV6-5 with TRBJ1-5; D is undetermined. Between the trimmed V and J ends, which lost 0 bases and 0 bases, there was a span of 6 bases. CDR1 and CDR2 (germline): MNHEY, SVGAGI. The CDR3 runs to 15 residues. The CDR3 region is CASSYSFYSNQPQHF. CDR3 in DNA: TGTGCCAGCAGTTACTCGTTTTATAGCAATCAGCCCCAGCATTTT.